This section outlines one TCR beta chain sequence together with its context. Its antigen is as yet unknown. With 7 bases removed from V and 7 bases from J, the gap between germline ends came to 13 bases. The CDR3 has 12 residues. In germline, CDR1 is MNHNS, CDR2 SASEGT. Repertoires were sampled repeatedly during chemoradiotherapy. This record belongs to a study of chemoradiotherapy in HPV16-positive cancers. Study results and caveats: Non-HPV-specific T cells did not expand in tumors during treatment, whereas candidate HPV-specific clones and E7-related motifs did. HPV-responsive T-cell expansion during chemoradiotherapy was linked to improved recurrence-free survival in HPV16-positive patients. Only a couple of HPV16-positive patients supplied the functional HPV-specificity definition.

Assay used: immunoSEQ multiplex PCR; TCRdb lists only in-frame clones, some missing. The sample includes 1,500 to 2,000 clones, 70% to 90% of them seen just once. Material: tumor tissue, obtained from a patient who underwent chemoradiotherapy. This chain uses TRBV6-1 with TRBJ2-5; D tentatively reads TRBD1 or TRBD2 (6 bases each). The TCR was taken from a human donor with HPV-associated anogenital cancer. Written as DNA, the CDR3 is TGTGCCAGCAATAGGGGGGCAGTGACCCAGTACTTC. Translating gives CASNRGAVTQYF.